Described below is a single T cell receptor beta chain sequence and its context. The data were obtained in a study of blood T cell repertoires in COVID-19. As for the study in general: Whether acute or convalescent, the COVID-19 samples came from the United States, Italy and Spain. The cDNA or gDNA used as material had been derived from T cells, B-cell-depleted T cells, or PBMCs.

As handled by the study authors: From reference gene primer amplification, estimates of nucleated cell counts were derived. Method: immunoSEQ multiplex PCR; TCRdb's copy keeps in-frame clones and lacks some. The DNA gave D and trimming, while V, J and clone size come from that table. The sample contains roughly 86,000 clones, more than 75% of which appear only once. The germline V gene encodes CDR1 SQVTM and CDR2 ANQGSEA. CDR3 length equals 11 residues. V gave up 7 bases and J gave up 6 bases; unmatched junction bases: 4. This chain joins TRBV29-1 and TRBJ1-2, with TRBD1 identical over 8 bases. The specimen sequenced was peripheral blood. The TCR sequence derives from a human donor in a cohort sampled during active COVID-19. Here the CDR3 DNA reads TGCAGCGCACCGACAGGGGATGGCTACACCTTC. Encoded protein: CSAPTGDGYTF. Together with reference TRBV29-1 and TRBJ1-2, the CDR3 gives the full variable domain: SAVISQKPSRDICQRGTSLTIQCQVDSQVTMMFWYRQQPGQSLTLIATANQGSEATYESGFVIDKFPISRPNLTFSTLTVSNMSPEDSSIYLCSAPTGDGYTFGSGTRLTVV.